Below, 6 T cell receptor beta chains from the same sample are listed, as sequenced in a study of HIV-infected children after antiretroviral therapy interruption (dated by TCRdb to the late 2010s). This specimen's treatment or condition label, interpreted: PENTA 11 planned treatment interruption arm or continuous ART arm. Library generation was performed with 3' RACE. The reads were generated on an Illumina MiSeq. TCR libraries were generated from RNA by a 3' RACE protocol incorporating unique molecular identifiers so that PCR amplification bias could be corrected. TCRdb applied fastp at Q25 and MiXCR to the public reads, then kept only in-frame beta chains. Every distinct CDR3 protein forms one entry, paired with its most common genes and DNA. In this sample the table shows roughly 16,000 distinct CDR3 sequences, around 3.7% of which occur a single time. Over 4.5% of the sample belongs to the ten largest clones.

Here the sequenced sample was CD45RA+ CD4+ T cells from PBMCs, taken from a donor given antiretroviral therapy, either interrupted or continuous. The cell subset or site tag for this specimen amounts to: naive CD4+ CD45RA+ CD45RO- T cells. The receptor set was obtained from a child aged 2-17 years with HIV.

This clonotype came up many times. The CDR3 loop is CASSIGVGVSYNEQFF. Written as DNA, the CDR3 is TGTGCCAGTAGTATAGGCGTGGGGGTCTCCTACAATGAGCAGTTCTTC. The gene calls are TRBV19 and TRBJ2-1; D might be TRBD1 or TRBD2, each matching 5 bases. V was shortened by 1 base and J by 0 bases, with 10 bases between the two germline ends. The CDR3 runs 16 residues. Germline V lookup: CDR1 LNHDA, CDR2 SQIVND (reference sequence). Looking up the rest from reference TRBV19 and TRBJ2-1 gives the full variable domain: DGGITQSPKYLFRKEGQNVTLSCEQNLNHDAMYWYRQDPGQGLRLIYYSQIVNDFQKGDIAEGYSVSREKKESFPLTVTSAQKNPTAFYLCASSIGVGVSYNEQFFGPGTRLTVL.

This clonotype was counted many times. In DNA form, the CDR3 reads TGTGCCAGCAGCGAAGGCCTCCCGGGAGGTGAAAAACTGTTTTTT. Translation: CASSEGLPGGEKLFF. The rearrangement links TRBV12-3 or TRBV12-4 to TRBJ1-4; no clear D gene. V lost 6 bases to trimming and J lost 7 bases, with 18 bases between them. This CDR3 region has 15 residues.

This clonotype was counted at least ten times. V and J are TRBV23-1 and TRBJ1-4; TRBD1 is a possible D gene (5 bases). TRBV23-1 is placed among ORFs of uncertain function. This CDR3 contains 20 residues. V lost 6 bases, J lost 8 bases, and 34 bases lay in between. CDR3 in DNA: TGCGCCAGCAGCCAAAACCCAACTCCCGGGCCAGGGCGGGGAGAGGAAAAACTGTTTTTT. This encodes CASSQNPTPGPGRGEEKLFF.

This clonotype has at least ten counts. The rearrangement uses TRBV29-1 and TRBJ2-5; 8 bases are shared with TRBD1. CDR1 SQVTM and CDR2 ANQGSEA come from the germline V gene. This CDR3 has 17 residues. V shed 3 bases and J 2 bases; nucleotides not matched to a gene: 14. The DNA of the CDR3 is TGCAGCGTTGACGGAAGGACGCAGGGGGCGAGACAAGAGACCCAGTACTTC. Encoded protein: CSVDGRTQGARQETQYF.

By its share, this clonotype is medium-sized. V and J are TRBV6-5 and TRBJ2-7; 9 bases are shared with TRBD1. The CDR3 is made up of 12 amino acids. Losses at the gene ends were 11 bases for V and 7 bases for J; bases not matched to a gene: 9. Germline values: CDR1 MNHEY, CDR2 SVGAGI. Here the CDR3 reads CAVQQGAGEQYF. The CDR3 bases are TGTGCCGTACAACAGGGGGCGGGAGAGCAGTACTTC.

This clonotype was seen at least ten times. The CDR3 DNA reads TGTGCCAGCAGAACCCATGGGGTGGAGAACACTGAAGCTTTCTTT. The encoded protein is CASRTHGVENTEAFF. The V gene is TRBV28, the J gene TRBJ1-1; no clear D gene. Germline V gene sequence: CDR1 MDHEN, CDR2 SYDVKM. This CDR3 spans 15 amino acids. Trimming shortened V by 6 bases and J by 1 base, and 15 bases separated the two germline ends.